One and the same sample provided the 4 T cell receptor beta chains below, sequenced in a study of T cells in Graves' hyperthyroidism and ophthalmopathy. Template material for amplifying TCR beta CDR3 regions consisted of RNA transcripts. RT-PCR in the first round (using the HTBI primer set) targeted the TCR CDR3. TCRdb re-analysed the multiplex PCR reads in MiXCR, keeping a single row per CDR3 protein. The table shows under 350,000 distinct CDR3 sequences, with about an eighth occurring only once. The sample taken for sequencing was blood. The receptors come from a woman aged 25 to 45 with Graves' hyperthyroidism that later progressed to Graves' ophthalmopathy.

This clonotype occurred many times. J is TRBJ1-5 and V is TRBV5-7, with no clear D. TRBV5-7 is given ORF status, its function remaining uncertain. The CDR3 runs to 13 residues. Trimming removed 5 bases at V and 0 bases at J, with 6 bases between. The CDR3 here is CASRRDSNQPQHF. The CDR3 region has the DNA TGTGCCAGCAGGCGGGATAGCAATCAGCCCCAGCATTTT.

At least ten counts were recorded for this clonotype. This rearrangement joins TRBV18 to TRBJ2-1; the match to TRBD2 covers 9 bases. Germline V gene sequence: CDR1 KGHSH, CDR2 LQKENI. The CDR3 runs to 15 residues. J gave up 12 bases and V 0 bases, and 9 bases lay outside the gene matches. The chain's CDR3 is CASSPPTSGVRRQFF. The CDR3 DNA reads as TGTGCCAGCTCACCACCGACTAGCGGAGTCCGGAGGCAGTTCTTC.

This clonotype was counted many times. This chain uses TRBV28 with TRBJ2-1; 10 bases line up with TRBD1. Germline CDR1 and CDR2: MDHEN and SYDVKM. The CDR3 is made up of 15 amino acids. Trimming took 3 bases from V and 9 from J; bases not matched to a gene: 8. Written as DNA, the CDR3 is TGTGCCAGCAGTTTCGACAGGGGGCTTTTGGGTGAGCAGTTCTTC. Its translation is CASSFDRGLLGEQFF.

The chain combines TRBV25-1 with TRBJ2-2, with TRBD2 identical over 12 bases. The CDR3 loop spans 16 amino acids. The trim removed 5 bases at V and 8 bases at J, leaving 9 bases unmatched. Per the germline V gene, CDR1 is MGHDK and CDR2 is SYGVNS. CDR3 coding DNA: TGTGCCAGCAGTAAAAGGACTAGCGGGGCCACGGGGGAGCTGTTTTTT. The encoded protein is CASSKRTSGATGELFF. Together with reference TRBV25-1 and TRBJ2-2, the CDR3 gives the full variable domain: EADIYQTPRYLVIGTGKKITLECSQTMGHDKMYWYQQDPGMELHLIHYSYGVNSTEKGDLSSESTVSRIRTEHFPLTLESARPSHTSQYLCASSKRTSGATGELFFGEGSRLTVL.